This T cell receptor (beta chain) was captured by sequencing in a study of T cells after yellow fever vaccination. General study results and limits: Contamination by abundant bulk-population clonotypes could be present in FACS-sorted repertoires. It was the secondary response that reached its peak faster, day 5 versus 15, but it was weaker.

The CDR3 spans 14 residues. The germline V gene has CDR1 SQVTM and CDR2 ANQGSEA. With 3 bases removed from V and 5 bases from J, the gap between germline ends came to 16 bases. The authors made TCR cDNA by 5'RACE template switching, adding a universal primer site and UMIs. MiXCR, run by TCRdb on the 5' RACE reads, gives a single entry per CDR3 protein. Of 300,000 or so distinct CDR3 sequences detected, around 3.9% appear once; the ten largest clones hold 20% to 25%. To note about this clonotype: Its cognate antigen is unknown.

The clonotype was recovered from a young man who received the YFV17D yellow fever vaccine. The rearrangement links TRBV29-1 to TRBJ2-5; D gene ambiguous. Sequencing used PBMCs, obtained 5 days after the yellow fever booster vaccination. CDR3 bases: TGCAGCGTTGACGGGTTAAGGGCCCGGGAGACCCAGTACTTC. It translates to CSVDGLRARETQYF.